In its sample, the clone carrying this T cell receptor (beta chain) was seen a few times. Priming of first-strand cDNA relied on TRAV- and TRBV-specific primers (covering alpha and beta chains). With a constant-region primer and a V-primer adapter, TCRs were subjected to approximately 20 PCR cycles of amplification. Isolated mRNA underwent amplification via in vitro transcription. TCRdb reprocessed the reads with MiXCR, giving one entry per CDR3 protein. The sample has about 20,000 distinct CDR3 sequences; around 67% are singletons. These data are taken from a study of low-dose radiotherapy and immunotherapy resistance in tumors. The overall study: Daily oral aspirin at 300 mg began on cycle 1 day 1 and lasted four cycles.

V shed 0 bases, J shed 1 base, and the junction held 3 bases outside the gene matches. Germline values: CDR1 SGHNT, CDR2 YYREEE (reference sequence). The CDR3 contains 15 residues. The chain uses TRBV5-4 and TRBJ2-5; 7 bases line up with TRBD2. The TCR sequence derives from a human donor with advanced metastatic prostate, ovarian, gallbladder or colorectal cancer (not recorded which). This table probably holds off-target reads from a library built for another chain. The CDR3 sequence: CASSLVASGQETQYF. CDR3 bases: TGTGCCAGCAGCTTGGTGGCTAGCGGCCAAGAGACCCAGTACTTC.